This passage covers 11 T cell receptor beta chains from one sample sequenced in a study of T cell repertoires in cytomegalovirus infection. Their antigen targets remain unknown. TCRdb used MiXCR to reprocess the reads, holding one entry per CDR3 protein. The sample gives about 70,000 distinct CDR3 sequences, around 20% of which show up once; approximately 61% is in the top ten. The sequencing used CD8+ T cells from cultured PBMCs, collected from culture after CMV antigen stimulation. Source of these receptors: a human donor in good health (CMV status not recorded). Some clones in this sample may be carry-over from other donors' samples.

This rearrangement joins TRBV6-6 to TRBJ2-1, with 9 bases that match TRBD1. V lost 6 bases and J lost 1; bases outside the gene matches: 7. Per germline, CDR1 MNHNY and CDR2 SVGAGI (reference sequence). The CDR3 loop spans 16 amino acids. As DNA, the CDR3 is TGTGCCAGCAGACACCGACAGGGGGGATCCTACAATGAGCAGTTCTTC. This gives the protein CASRHRQGGSYNEQFF.

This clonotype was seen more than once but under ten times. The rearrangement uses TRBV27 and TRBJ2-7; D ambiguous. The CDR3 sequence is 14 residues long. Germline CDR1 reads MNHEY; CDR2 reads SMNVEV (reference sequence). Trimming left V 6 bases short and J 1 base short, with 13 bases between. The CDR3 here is CASSYKRRSYEQYF. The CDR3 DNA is TGTGCCAGCAGCTACAAGAGACGGTCCTACGAGCAGTACTTC.

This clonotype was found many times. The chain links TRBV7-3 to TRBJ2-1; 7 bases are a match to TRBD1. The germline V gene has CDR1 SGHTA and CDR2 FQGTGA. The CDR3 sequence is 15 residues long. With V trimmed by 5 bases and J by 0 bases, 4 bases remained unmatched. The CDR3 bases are TGTGCCAGCAGCCCCCGGGACAGCTCCTACAATGAGCAGTTCTTC. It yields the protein CASSPRDSSYNEQFF.

The CDR3 loop is CASRTPGDEQFF. CDR3 nucleotides: TGTGCCAGCAGGACCCCCGGGGATGAGCAGTTCTTC. This chain joins TRBV7-2 and TRBJ2-1; D is possibly TRBD2 (5 bases). The germline V gene has CDR1 SGHTA and CDR2 FQGNSA. V dropped 6 bases and J dropped 8 bases, with 11 bases sitting between them. There are 12 residues in the CDR3.

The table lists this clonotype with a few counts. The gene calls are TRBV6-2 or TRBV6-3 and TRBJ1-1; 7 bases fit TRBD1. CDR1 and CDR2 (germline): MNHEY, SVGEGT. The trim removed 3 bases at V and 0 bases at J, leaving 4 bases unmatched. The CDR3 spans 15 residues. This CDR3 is CASSYFQGVNTEAFF. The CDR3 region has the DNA TGTGCCAGCAGTTATTTTCAGGGGGTGAACACTGAAGCTTTCTTT.

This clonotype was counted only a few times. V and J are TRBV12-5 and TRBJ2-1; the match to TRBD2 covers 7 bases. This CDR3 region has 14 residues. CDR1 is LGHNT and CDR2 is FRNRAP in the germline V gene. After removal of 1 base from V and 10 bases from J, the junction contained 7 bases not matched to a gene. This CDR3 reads CASGLEPGTTEQFF. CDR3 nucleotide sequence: TGTGCTAGTGGTTTGGAACCCGGGACTACGGAGCAGTTCTTC.

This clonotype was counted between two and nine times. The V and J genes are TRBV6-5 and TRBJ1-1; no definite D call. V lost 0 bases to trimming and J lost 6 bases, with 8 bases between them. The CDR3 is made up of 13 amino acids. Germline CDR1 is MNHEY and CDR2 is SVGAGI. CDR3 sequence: CASSYSVAAEAFF. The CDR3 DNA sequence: TGTGCCAGCAGTTACTCGGTGGCAGCTGAAGCTTTCTTT.

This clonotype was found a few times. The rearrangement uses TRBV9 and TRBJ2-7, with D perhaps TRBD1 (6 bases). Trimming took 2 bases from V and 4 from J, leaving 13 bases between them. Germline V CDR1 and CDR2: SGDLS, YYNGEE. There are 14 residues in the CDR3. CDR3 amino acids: CASSVRGGSYEQYF. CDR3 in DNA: TGTGCCAGCAGCGTGAGAGGGGGAAGTTACGAGCAGTACTTC.

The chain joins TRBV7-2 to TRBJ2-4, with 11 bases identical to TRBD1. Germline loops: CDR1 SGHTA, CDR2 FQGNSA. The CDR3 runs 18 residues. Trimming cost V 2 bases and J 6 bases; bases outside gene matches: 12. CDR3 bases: TGTGCCAGCAGCTTAAATTCCCAGGACAGGGGGCTGTCAAACATTCAGTACTTC. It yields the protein CASSLNSQDRGLSNIQYF.

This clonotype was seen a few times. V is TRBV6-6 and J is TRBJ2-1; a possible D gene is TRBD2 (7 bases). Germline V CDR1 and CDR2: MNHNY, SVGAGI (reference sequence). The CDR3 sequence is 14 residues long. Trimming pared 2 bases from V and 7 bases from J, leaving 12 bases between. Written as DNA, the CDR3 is TGTGCCAGCAGTTACGGGGGGGCCGGGAATGAGCAGTTCTTC. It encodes CASSYGGAGNEQFF.

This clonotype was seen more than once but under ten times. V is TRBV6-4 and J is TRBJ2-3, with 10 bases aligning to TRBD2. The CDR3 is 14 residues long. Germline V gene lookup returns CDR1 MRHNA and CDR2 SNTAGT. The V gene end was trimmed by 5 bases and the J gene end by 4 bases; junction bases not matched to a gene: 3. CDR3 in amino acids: CASSKAGGPDTQYF. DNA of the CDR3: TGTGCCAGCAGTAAAGCGGGGGGGCCAGATACGCAGTATTTT.